The text below deals with one T cell receptor beta chain. The antigen is unknown. This sample was taken from a study of cytomegalovirus exposure and HLA in healthy donors. The overall study: As released early, the data held 70 million to 95 million unique TCRs from HLA-typed donors. Study conclusions and caveats: With high specificity and sensitivity, the classifier reportedly diagnosed cytomegalovirus status. Some public TCRs appeared in many individuals, while most sequences were rare. Later on, a genetic analysis was performed. It linked a missense variant in DCLRE1C with V- and J-gene trimming of TCR beta.

Unmatched junction bases numbered 9, after V lost 7 bases and J lost 5 bases. The germline V gene encodes CDR1 LGHNT and CDR2 FRNRAP. The CDR3 runs 15 residues. PCR used 60 Vbeta primers and 13 Jbeta primers. Sequencing was performed with immunoSEQ multiplex PCR; in TCRdb, only in-frame clones are kept and a portion is missing. The profile shows approximately 220,000 clones, more than 80% of them singletons. The J gene is TRBJ1-1, the V gene TRBV12-5; TRBD1 aligns across 11 bases. The sample consisted of PBMCs. This TCR was recovered from a man between 25 and 39 years old in good health and CMV-seronegative. CDR3 DNA: TGTGCTAGTGCCGATGGACAGGGGGCGCGAACTGAAGCTTTCTTT. This codes for CASADGQGARTEAFF.